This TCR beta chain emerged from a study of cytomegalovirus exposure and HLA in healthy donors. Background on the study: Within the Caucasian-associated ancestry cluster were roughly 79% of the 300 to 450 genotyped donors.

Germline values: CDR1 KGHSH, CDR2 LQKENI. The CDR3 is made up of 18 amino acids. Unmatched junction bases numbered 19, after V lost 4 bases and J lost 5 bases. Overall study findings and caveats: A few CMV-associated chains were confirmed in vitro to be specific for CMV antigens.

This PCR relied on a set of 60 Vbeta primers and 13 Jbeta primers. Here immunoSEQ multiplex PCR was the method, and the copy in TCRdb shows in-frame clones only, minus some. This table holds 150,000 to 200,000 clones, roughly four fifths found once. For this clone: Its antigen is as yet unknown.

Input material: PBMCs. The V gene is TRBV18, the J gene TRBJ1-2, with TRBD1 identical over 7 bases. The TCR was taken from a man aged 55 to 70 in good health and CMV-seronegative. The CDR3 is CASSLQGQRNPANYGYTF. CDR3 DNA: TGTGCCAGCTCACTACAGGGACAGAGGAACCCTGCAAATTATGGCTACACCTTC.